This T cell receptor (beta chain) was found in a study of cytomegalovirus exposure and HLA in healthy donors. This CDR3 is built from 13 residues. Germline V gene lookup returns CDR1 LNHNV and CDR2 YYDKDF (reference sequence). Unmatched junction bases numbered 4, after V lost 3 bases and J lost 6 bases. In the PCR, 60 Vbeta and 13 Jbeta primers were used. Profiled with immunoSEQ multiplex PCR; TCRdb holds only in-frame clones, not every one. This table holds roughly 190,000 clones, approximately 70% found once. Only a few counts were recorded for this clone. Specimen: PBMCs. The chain is built from TRBV15 and TRBJ2-7; 8 bases match TRBD1. This sequence originates from a woman aged 25-40 years in good health and CMV-seronegative. The DNA of the CDR3 is TGTGCCACCAGCAGTTCAGGGGGCTGCGAGCAGTACTTC. Residues: CATSSSGGCEQYF.